This TCR beta chain was found in a study of blood T cell repertoires in COVID-19. Whole-study context: Italy, Spain and the United States were the sources of the convalescent and acute COVID-19 samples. From T cells, B-cell-depleted T cells, or PBMCs came the material, which was cDNA or gDNA.

Germline loops: CDR1 MNHEY, CDR2 SVGAGI. Trimming pared 6 bases from V and 8 bases from J, leaving 13 bases between. The CDR3 loop spans 13 amino acids. Methods used by the authors: Amplifying reference gene primers gave estimates of nucleated cell counts. Sequenced by immunoSEQ multiplex PCR; TCRdb stores in-frame clones only, minus some. V and J calls and clone size are as listed in that table; D and trimming were resolved from the DNA. This table holds about 100,000 clones, 75% to 95% found once. This clonotype originated in a man between 18 and 29 years old with acute or convalescent COVID-19. The rearrangement uses TRBV6-5 and TRBJ2-2; D unresolved. The material sequenced was peripheral blood. The CDR3 DNA reads TGTGCCAGCAGCCCCGGAGCTCAGGGGGAGCTGTTTTTT. Protein: CASSPGAQGELFF.